Sequencing of this T cell receptor (beta chain) was carried out in a study of breast tumors, draining lymph nodes, adjacent tissues. The germline gives CDR1 LNHDA, CDR2 SQIVND (reference sequence). The length of the CDR3 is 12 residues. V lost 5 bases, J lost 3 bases, and 8 bases lay in between. Each CDR3 protein is one row after TCRdb ran MiXCR on the multiplex PCR reads. Of roughly 20,000 distinct CDR3 sequences listed, less than 40% were seen once; the top ten hold over 8.5%. The sequenced material came from breast tumor tissue. V usage is TRBV19 and J usage is TRBJ2-7; D possibly corresponds to TRBD1 (5 bases). This clonotype was obtained from a female donor with breast cancer. Some clones in this sample may be carry-over from other donors' samples. CDR3 in DNA: TGTGCCAGTAGTGCCAGGGACTACGAGCAGTACTTC. Translating gives CASSARDYEQYF.